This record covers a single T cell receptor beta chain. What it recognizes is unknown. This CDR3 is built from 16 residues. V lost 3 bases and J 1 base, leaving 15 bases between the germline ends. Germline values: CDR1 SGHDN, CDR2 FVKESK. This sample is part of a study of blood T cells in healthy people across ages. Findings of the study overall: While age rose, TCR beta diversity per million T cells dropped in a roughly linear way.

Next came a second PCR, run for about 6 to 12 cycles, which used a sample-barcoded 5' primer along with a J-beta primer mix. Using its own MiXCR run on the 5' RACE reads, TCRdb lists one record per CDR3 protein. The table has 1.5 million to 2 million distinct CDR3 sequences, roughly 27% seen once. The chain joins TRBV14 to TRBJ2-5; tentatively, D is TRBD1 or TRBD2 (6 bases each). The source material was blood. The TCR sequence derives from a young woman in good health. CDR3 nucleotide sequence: TGTGCCAGCAGCCAGTATCGGGGGCGGATCCAAGAGACCCAGTACTTC. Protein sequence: CASSQYRGRIQETQYF.